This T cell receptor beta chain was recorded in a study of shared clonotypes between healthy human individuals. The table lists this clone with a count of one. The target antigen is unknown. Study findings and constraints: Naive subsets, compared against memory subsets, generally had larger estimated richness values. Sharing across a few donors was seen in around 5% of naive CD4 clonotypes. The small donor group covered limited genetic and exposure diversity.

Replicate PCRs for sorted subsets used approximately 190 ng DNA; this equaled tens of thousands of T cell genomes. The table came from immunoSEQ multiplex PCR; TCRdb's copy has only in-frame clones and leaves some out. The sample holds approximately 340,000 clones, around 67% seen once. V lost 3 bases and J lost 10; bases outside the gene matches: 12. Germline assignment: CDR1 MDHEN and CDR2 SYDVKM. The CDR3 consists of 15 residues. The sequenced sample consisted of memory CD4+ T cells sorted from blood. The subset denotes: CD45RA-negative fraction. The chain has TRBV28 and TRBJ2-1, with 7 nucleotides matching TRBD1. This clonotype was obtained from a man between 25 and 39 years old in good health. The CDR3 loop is CASSFLTGSGSEQFF. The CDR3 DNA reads TGTGCCAGCAGTTTTTTGACAGGGTCAGGCTCCGAGCAGTTCTTC.